A single sample is the source of the 21 T cell receptor beta chains below, sequenced in a study of OX40 agonist ivuxolimab in advanced cancers. Method: immunoSEQ multiplex PCR; TCRdb's copy keeps in-frame clones and lacks some. The data show roughly 100,000 clones, 75% to 90% seen once. Source: CD4+ or CD8+ T cells sorted from blood, taken in a trial of the OX40 agonist ivuxolimab. These receptors all stem from an adult with an advanced solid tumor such as melanoma, head and neck, liver or kidney cancer.

The V and J genes are TRBV28 and TRBJ1-4; perhaps TRBD1 as D (5 bases). This CDR3 spans 14 amino acids. The V end was cut by 3 bases, the J end by 7 bases, with 12 bases between. Looked up from germline, CDR1 is MDHEN and CDR2 is SYDVKM. This CDR3 reads CASSLYRSGEKLFF. CDR3 DNA sequence: TGTGCCAGCAGTTTGTACAGGTCGGGTGAAAAACTGTTTTTT.

The V call is TRBV30, the J call TRBJ1-2; no reliable D call. The germline V gene has CDR1 GTSNPN and CDR2 SVGIG (reference sequence). The CDR3 runs to 12 residues. Trimming took off 4 bases at V and 1 base at J, with 7 bases between the two ends. The CDR3 bases are TGTGCCTGGAACACTAATAACTATGGCTACACCTTC. Translating it yields CAWNTNNYGYTF.

This CDR3 is CASSYLQGYGYTF. The CDR3 DNA reads as TGTGCCAGCAGTTACTTACAGGGGTATGGCTACACCTTC. This chain joins TRBV6-5 and TRBJ1-2, with 7 bases identical to TRBD1. The V gene's germline CDR1 is MNHEY and CDR2 SVGAGI. After removal of 1 base from V and 5 bases from J, the junction contained 1 base not matched to a gene. The CDR3 is made up of 13 amino acids.

The CDR3 nucleotides read TGTGCCAGCAGCTTAGCGCGGACAGGGTCGGATACGCAGTATTTT. Protein sequence: CASSLARTGSDTQYF. The chain links TRBV7-9 to TRBJ2-3; 8 bases agree with TRBD1. J gave up 6 bases and V 0 bases, and 5 bases lay outside the gene matches. The germline V gene has CDR1 SEHNR and CDR2 FQNEAQ (reference sequence). The CDR3 covers 15 residues.

The rearrangement joins TRBV10-2 to TRBJ1-1; unclear D gene. Germline-derived CDR1 and CDR2 are WSHSY and SAAADI. This CDR3 region has 12 residues. V was pared by 10 bases and J by 1 base, with 10 bases between. The CDR3 DNA reads TGCGCCATCTGGACGGGGAACACTGAAGCTTTCTTT. Translation gives CAIWTGNTEAFF.

This rearrangement joins TRBV6-5 to TRBJ2-7, with TRBD2 as a possible D gene (5 bases). CDR1 is MNHEY and CDR2 is SVGAGI in the germline V gene. The CDR3 loop spans 14 amino acids. Trimming pared 5 bases from V and 3 bases from J, leaving 14 bases between. The CDR3 DNA reads TGTGCCAGCAGTGGACTTGCCTCCGGCTACGAGCAGTACTTC. Its translation: CASSGLASGYEQYF.

There are a few counts of this clone. Here the CDR3 reads CASSDGRDTGELFF. In nucleotides, the CDR3 is TGCGCCAGCAGTGACGGGAGAGACACCGGGGAGCTGTTTTTT. This rearrangement joins TRBV10-1 to TRBJ2-2, with D maybe TRBD2 (6 bases). The CDR3 spans 14 residues. Germline assignment: CDR1 WNHNN and CDR2 SYGVQD (reference sequence). Trimming left V 3 bases short and J 3 bases short, with 8 bases between.

This sequence joins TRBV21-1 and TRBJ2-3; the D call TRBD1 from the table was never checked on the DNA. TRBV21-1 is a pseudogene locus. The CDR3 has 24 amino acids. The CDR3 bases are TGTGCCAGCAGCAAAGCTCGGTGTATCTCACGACACACGAGAAAATCAGATCCCACAGATACGCAGTATTTT. Its protein is CASSKARCISRHTRKSDPTDTQYF.

The chain is built from TRBV5-1 and TRBJ2-5; TRBD2 matches 10 bases. The CDR3 loop spans 16 amino acids. With 3 bases clipped from V and 3 bases from J, the junction kept 8 bases outside the gene matches. Germline CDR1 and CDR2: SGHRS and YFSETQ. The CDR3 protein is CASSSPTSGQKETQYF. In DNA, the CDR3 is TGCGCCAGCAGCTCACCGACTAGCGGGCAAAAAGAGACCCAGTACTTC.

The rearrangement links TRBV19 to TRBJ2-1, with D perhaps matching TRBD2 (6 bases). The germline V gene encodes CDR1 LNHDA and CDR2 SQIVND (reference sequence). The CDR3 runs 15 residues. V shed 1 base and J shed 2 bases, with 9 bases lying between them. CDR3 DNA sequence: TGTGCCAGTAGTATAGGACTAGAGGCCTACAATGAGCAGTTCTTC. Its translation is CASSIGLEAYNEQFF. The entire variable domain, with the rest obtained from reference TRBV19 and TRBJ2-1, is as follows: DGGITQSPKYLFRKEGQNVTLSCEQNLNHDAMYWYRQDPGQGLRLIYYSQIVNDFQKGDIAEGYSVSREKKESFPLTVTSAQKNPTAFYLCASSIGLEAYNEQFFGPGTRLTVL.

The J gene is TRBJ2-7, the V gene TRBV19, with 9 bases matching TRBD2. Germline CDR1 LNHDA, CDR2 SQIVND (reference sequence). This CDR3 contains 14 residues. V gave up 3 bases and J gave up 4 bases; unmatched junction bases: 4. CDR3: CASSIKAGGYEQYF. The DNA for the CDR3 is TGTGCCAGTAGTATTAAAGCGGGAGGTTACGAGCAGTACTTC.

CDR3 DNA sequence: TGTGCCAGCAGTTCGGACAGTAGCTCCTACGAGCAGTACTTC. Its translation is CASSSDSSSYEQYF. The chain combines TRBV28 with TRBJ2-7; D might be TRBD1 (6 bases). The CDR3 covers 14 residues. The V and J ends lost 4 bases and 0 bases respectively, with 10 bases between them. Germline V gene lookup returns CDR1 MDHEN and CDR2 SYDVKM.

The chain links TRBV21-1 to TRBJ2-7; the D call TRBD2 from the table was never checked on the DNA. TRBV21-1 is deemed a pseudogene. This CDR3 has 16 amino acids. The CDR3 DNA reads as TGTGCCAGCAGTCACGGTGGGACTAGCGTATCCTACGAGCAGTACTTC. This gives the protein CASSHGGTSVSYEQYF.

The J gene is TRBJ2-7, the V gene TRBV2; D call uncertain. Germline V gene lookup returns CDR1 SNHLY and CDR2 FYNNEI. The germline V and J ends were trimmed by 10 bases and 5 bases, with 12 bases remaining between them. CDR3 size: 11 residues. CDR3 sequence (DNA): TGTGCCAACGGCCGGGCAGACGAGCAGTACTTC. Translated: CANGRADEQYF. Full variable domain (missing parts from reference TRBV2 and TRBJ2-7): EPEVTQTPSHQVTQMGQEVILRCVPISNHLYFYWYRQILGQKVEFLVSFYNNEISEKSEIFDDQFSVERPDGSNFTLKIRSTKLEDSAMYFCANGRADEQYFGPGTRLTVT.

This chain uses TRBV11-3 with TRBJ2-1, with 12 positions matching TRBD2. Germline V gene lookup returns CDR1 SGHNT and CDR2 YENEEA. The CDR3 totals 16 residues. Trimming cost V 1 base and J 9 bases; bases outside gene matches: 7. CDR3 bases: TGTGCCAGCAGCTTAGGGTCTAGCGGGAGGGCGGGTGAGCAGTTCTTC. Translation gives CASSLGSSGRAGEQFF.

The rearrangement uses TRBV5-8 and TRBJ1-1, with 7 nucleotides matching TRBD1. Germline CDR1 and CDR2: SGHTS and YDEGEE. The CDR3 is made up of 14 amino acids. Trimming cost V 1 base and J 4 bases; bases outside gene matches: 4. CDR3 coding DNA: TGTGCCAGCAGCTTGCTGACAGGGATCACTGAAGCTTTCTTT. This encodes CASSLLTGITEAFF.

Notes on this clone: A read error may account for a junction end that differs from germline. V is TRBV6-5 and J is TRBJ1-1; tentative D call: TRBD1 (6 bases). This CDR3 has 14 amino acids. Germline values: CDR1 MNHEY, CDR2 SVGAGI. CDR3 in DNA: TGTGCCAGCAGTTATCGCAGGGGAGGGACTGAAGCTTCCTTT. Translated: CASSYRRGGTEASF.

This clone has a handful of counts. The chain employs TRBV30 and TRBJ2-5; possibly TRBD2 for D (5 bases). This CDR3 has 16 amino acids. Germline V lookup: CDR1 GTSNPN, CDR2 SVGIG (reference sequence). Trimming cost V 0 bases and J 4 bases, with 18 bases left between them. CDR3 sequence: CAWSVLVGRGTETQYF. The CDR3 DNA reads TGTGCCTGGAGTGTACTAGTTGGTCGGGGAACAGAGACCCAGTACTTC.

This clone was recorded once. This CDR3 is CASQGQGERTQYF. The CDR3, as DNA: TGCGCCAGCCAGGGACAGGGTGAAAGGACCCAGTACTTC. V and J are TRBV5-1 and TRBJ2-5; 9 bases match TRBD1. CDR1 is SGHRS, CDR2 YFSETQ, per germline. CDR3 size: 13 residues. Losses at the gene ends were 7 bases for V and 7 bases for J; bases not matched to a gene: 8.

The CDR3 DNA reads as TGTGCCAGCAGCACCGGGACAGGGGGCACAAGGGGAAACACCATATATTTT. This sequence encodes CASSTGTGGTRGNTIYF. The chain joins TRBV7-2 to TRBJ1-3; 12 bases are shared with TRBD1. Germline lookup yields CDR1 SGHTA and CDR2 FQGNSA. J was trimmed by 4 bases and V by 5 bases; bases with no gene match: 9. The CDR3 covers 17 residues.

The chain has TRBV7-2 and TRBJ1-1; D gene uncertain. Per the germline V gene, CDR1 is SGHTA and CDR2 is FQGNSA. With 4 bases removed from V and 2 bases from J, the gap between germline ends came to 17 bases. CDR3 length: 16 amino acids. The DNA of the CDR3 is TGTGCCAGCAGCTCCAAGCGAACGACGGTTAACACTGAAGCTTTCTTT. It codes for CASSSKRTTVNTEAFF.